The source of this T cell receptor (beta chain) is a study of CD8+CD57+ T cells in acquired aplastic anemia. This clonotype was seen more than once but under ten times. The germline CDR1 and CDR2 sequences are SGHVS and FNYEAQ. This CDR3 comprises 15 residues. The V and J ends lost 2 bases and 2 bases, in that order; junction bases with no gene match: 3. TCR beta VDJ and CDR3 profiling used genomic DNA as template. Using its own MiXCR run on the reads, TCRdb lists one record per CDR3 protein. Of fewer than 300,000 distinct CDR3 sequences in the sample, around 82% are singletons; the top ten hold about 41%. By flow cytometry, patients selected for sequencing had shown an expansion of CD8+CD57+ cells.

This receptor was taken from a human donor with aplastic anemia. The rearrangement links TRBV7-6 to TRBJ2-3; 8 bases align to TRBD2. Sequencing input: sorted CD4+, CD8+, or CD8+CD57+ T cells (not recorded which) from PBMCs. In nucleotides, the CDR3 is TGTGCCAGCAGCTTACGCGGACTAGCCACAGATACGCAGTATTTT. Translating gives CASSLRGLATDTQYF. The complete variable domain, with remaining parts taken from reference TRBV7-6 and TRBJ2-3, reads GAGVSQSPRYKVTKRGQDVALRCDPISGHVSLYWYRQALGQGPEFLTYFNYEAQQDKSGLPNDRFSAERPEGSISTLTIQRTEQRDSAMYRCASSLRGLATDTQYFGPGTRLTVL.